This TCR beta chain is from a study of Ad26.COV2.S vaccination and SARS-CoV-2 variants. V was pared by 6 bases and J by 8 bases, with 4 bases of the junction left unmatched. The germline gives CDR1 SGHTA, CDR2 FQGNSA. The CDR3 contains 12 residues. Described treatment: some 20 received Ad26.COV2.S at low or high dose, single or two shots; a few received placebo; per-sample allocation not given. Material that was analyzed had been drawn on day 63 after the first vaccine or placebo injection. Profiling relied on immunoSEQ multiplex PCR, and the TCRdb table lists in-frame clones only, not all of them. The sample yields roughly 380,000 clones, roughly 90% seen once.

This chain connects TRBV7-2 to TRBJ1-2; 9 nucleotides match TRBD1. The sample here was peripheral blood, taken in a trial of Ad26.COV2.S vaccine versus placebo. The source is a person between 18 and 59 years old who received the Ad26.COV2.S COVID-19 vaccine or a placebo. In DNA, the CDR3 is TGTGCCAGCAGACGACAGGGGGACGGCTACACCTTC. Protein product: CASRRQGDGYTF.